The source of this T cell receptor beta chain is a study of control samples from healthy donors and cancer patients. Method: immunoSEQ multiplex PCR; TCRdb's copy keeps in-frame clones and lacks some. The data show about 120,000 clones, about nine tenths seen once. The ends were cut back, 7 bases at V and 4 bases at J, with 16 bases in the middle. The CDR3 runs to 14 residues. The germline V gene encodes CDR1 LNHDA and CDR2 SQIVND (reference sequence). The specimen was blood. The chain couples TRBV19 to TRBJ1-1, with D uncertain. The TCR was taken from a woman between 45 and 65 years old in good health. CDR3 amino acids: CASTQSSWGTEAFF. The CDR3 DNA reads TGTGCCAGTACCCAGTCCTCTTGGGGCACTGAAGCTTTCTTT.